This T cell receptor beta chain originates from a study of blood T cell repertoires in COVID-19. Study overall: Acute-phase and convalescent COVID-19 samples originated in the United States, Italy and Spain. T cells, B-cell-depleted T cells, or PBMCs provided the cDNA or gDNA that served as material.

Per the study methods: Amplification with reference gene primers provided the estimates of nucleated cell counts. TCRdb's table, derived via immunoSEQ multiplex PCR, lists solely in-frame clones and lacks some. Clone size and V and J calls were adopted from that table, with D and trimming inferred from the DNA. Among 210,000 or so clones listed, around 79% were seen once. V shed 4 bases, J shed 7 bases, and the junction held 3 bases outside the gene matches. This CDR3 is 13 amino acids long. Per germline, CDR1 MNHEY and CDR2 SVGAGI. The receptor was derived from a man aged 45 to 65 who had recovered from COVID-19. The genes are TRBV6-5 and TRBJ1-5; 8 bases line up with TRBD1. The sequencing sample was made of peripheral blood. CDR3 in amino acids: CASSSGQDQPQHF. The CDR3 DNA reads as TGTGCCAGCAGTTCGGGACAGGACCAGCCCCAGCATTTT.